The 32 T cell receptor beta chains below come from one sample, sequenced in a study of T cell responses to AZD1222 COVID-19 vaccine. TCRdb's table, derived via immunoSEQ multiplex PCR, lists solely in-frame clones and lacks some. The sample yields over 100,000 clones, 90% seen once. The sequencing used peripheral blood, collected on day 0 of AZD1222 vaccination. These receptors all come from an adult in good health.

V is TRBV27 and J is TRBJ1-2; D gene ambiguous. V lost 5 bases, J lost 6 bases, and 10 bases lay in between. This CDR3 is built from 12 residues. Germline CDR1 is MNHEY and CDR2 is SMNVEV (reference sequence). CDR3 sequence reads: CASSGRVDGYTF. The CDR3 DNA reads as TGTGCCAGCAGTGGGAGGGTTGATGGCTACACCTTC.

Comments on this clone: Other DNA sequences within the sample encode an identical CDR3. The CDR3: CASSLIGNEQFF. The CDR3 bases are TGTGCCAGCAGCTTAATAGGGAATGAGCAGTTCTTC. This chain uses TRBV7-3 with TRBJ2-1, with D unclear. V shed 1 base and J shed 7 bases, with 5 bases lying between them. Germline V gives CDR1 SGHTA, CDR2 FQGTGA. This CDR3 region has 12 residues. Full variable domain (missing parts from reference TRBV7-3 and TRBJ2-1): GAGVSQTPSNKVTEKGKYVELRCDPISGHTALYWYRQSLGQGPEFLIYFQGTGAADDSGLPNDRFFAVRPEGSVSTLKIQRTERGDSAVYLCASSLIGNEQFFGPGTRLTVL.

The chain joins TRBV27 to TRBJ2-7; 13 bases match TRBD2. Per germline, CDR1 MNHEY and CDR2 SMNVEV (reference sequence). V lost 4 bases, J lost 5 bases, and 5 bases stayed unmatched. This CDR3 spans 15 amino acids. As DNA, the CDR3 is TGTGCCAGCAGTTCACTAGCGGGAGGGCGGCACGAGCAGTACTTC. Translating gives CASSSLAGGRHEQYF.

The rearrangement joins TRBV15 to TRBJ1-1; 7 bases align to TRBD1. Germline-derived CDR1 and CDR2 are LNHNV and YYDKDF (reference sequence). The CDR3 is 13 residues long. V gave up 7 bases and J gave up 5 bases; unmatched junction bases: 7. The CDR3 DNA reads as TGTGCCACCACCCGCAGGGGGGGGACTGAAGCTTTCTTT. It translates to CATTRRGGTEAFF.

The chain combines TRBV5-6 with TRBJ1-5; D is undetermined. Trimming took 2 bases from V and 3 from J, leaving 6 bases between them. There are 13 residues in the CDR3. Germline values: CDR1 SGHDT, CDR2 YYEEEE. The CDR3 sequence: CASSLRANQPQHF. The CDR3, as DNA: TGTGCCAGCAGCTTACGAGCCAATCAGCCCCAGCATTTT.

The genes are TRBV16 and TRBJ2-3, with 10 bases lining up with TRBD1. Germline CDR1 and CDR2: KGHSY and FQNENV. J was trimmed by 4 bases and V by 2 bases; bases with no gene match: 6. The CDR3 totals 16 residues. The DNA for the CDR3 is TGTGCCAGCAGCCAAACTAGACAGGGGGCGGCAGATACGCAGTATTTT. Translated, it gives CASSQTRQGAADTQYF.

J is TRBJ2-3 and V is TRBV9; D is perhaps TRBD1 (6 bases). The CDR3 totals 13 residues. With 0 bases removed from V and 7 bases from J, the gap between germline ends came to 9 bases. Germline CDR1 and CDR2: SGDLS and YYNGEE. This CDR3 reads CASSVVGHYTQYF. CDR3 nucleotides: TGTGCCAGCAGCGTAGTGGGACACTATACGCAGTATTTT.

This chain links TRBV4-1 with TRBJ1-4, with D tentatively TRBD1 (6 bases). CDR3 size: 16 residues. V lost 2 bases, J lost 7 bases, and 17 bases lay in between. Germline V gene lookup returns CDR1 MGHRA and CDR2 YSYEKL. The CDR3 DNA is TGCGCCAGCAGCCAAAGGGGGGGTCTAGCCGGTGAAAAACTGTTTTTT. Translation gives CASSQRGGLAGEKLFF.

The V gene is TRBV6-2 or TRBV6-3, the J gene TRBJ1-6, with no clear D. Germline lookup yields CDR1 MNHEY and CDR2 SVGEGT. Trimming pared 5 bases from V and 10 bases from J, leaving 15 bases between. The CDR3 is 14 amino acids. The CDR3 region is CASSPHLSGSPLHF. CDR3 bases: TGTGCCAGCAGTCCCCACCTCTCTGGGTCACCCCTCCACTTT.

This clone was observed a few times. The chain is built from TRBV18 and TRBJ1-2, with D perhaps TRBD1 (6 bases). The CDR3 is made up of 16 amino acids. V dropped 6 bases and J dropped 8 bases, with 25 bases sitting between them. The germline V gene encodes CDR1 KGHSH and CDR2 LQKENI. The CDR3 reads CASSPVVNRADGGYTF. The CDR3 bases are TGTGCCAGCTCCCCGGTCGTCAACAGGGCTGATGGCGGCTACACCTTC.

The chain carries TRBV6-6 and TRBJ1-1; D call uncertain. The CDR3 totals 12 residues. Trimming took 6 bases from V and 1 from J, leaving 6 bases between them. Germline V CDR1 and CDR2: MNHNY, SVGAGI (reference sequence). CDR3 DNA sequence: TGTGCCAGCAGCAGACAGAACACTGAAGCTTTCTTT. This sequence encodes CASSRQNTEAFF.

V is TRBV15 and J is TRBJ2-5; 7 bases align to TRBD2. Trimming at V came to 3 bases and at J to 2 bases, leaving 6 bases not matched to a gene. CDR1 and CDR2 (germline): LNHNV, YYDKDF (reference sequence). This CDR3 is 15 amino acids long. The CDR3 here is CATSSGRGSQETQYF. The CDR3 nucleotides read TGTGCCACCAGCAGTGGGCGGGGGAGTCAAGAGACCCAGTACTTC. The whole variable domain, remainder taken from reference TRBV15 and TRBJ2-5, is DAMVIQNPRYQVTQFGKPVTLSCSQTLNHNVMYWYQQKSSQAPKLLFHYYDKDFNNEADTPDNFQSRRPNTSFCFLDIRSPGLGDTAMYLCATSSGRGSQETQYFGPGTRLLVL.

V gene TRBV2 combines with J gene TRBJ2-7; 7 bases align to TRBD2. From germline, CDR1 is SNHLY and CDR2 FYNNEI. The V and J ends lost 4 bases and 3 bases, in that order; junction bases with no gene match: 12. This CDR3 is built from 16 residues. The CDR3 loop is CASSAPSGVGFYEQYF. The CDR3 DNA reads as TGTGCCAGCAGTGCCCCTAGCGGAGTCGGGTTCTACGAGCAGTACTTC.

The genes are TRBV28 and TRBJ2-7; TRBD1 aligns across 10 bases. The ends lost 5 bases at V and 0 bases at J; junction bases unmatched: 7. CDR3 size: 16 residues. CDR1 is MDHEN, CDR2 SYDVKM, per germline. CDR3: CASSVPGQGSSYEQYF. The CDR3 bases are TGTGCCAGCAGTGTTCCGGGACAGGGGAGCTCCTACGAGCAGTACTTC.

The chain joins TRBV5-1 to TRBJ1-2; TRBD1 matches 8 bases. The J segment lost 7 bases and the V segment lost 4 bases, leaving 15 bases of the junction unmatched. The V gene's germline CDR1 is SGHRS and CDR2 YFSETQ. The CDR3 loop spans 16 amino acids. In DNA form, the CDR3 reads TGCGCCAGCAGCAACCTTCGGACAGGGACCCCCAGTGGCTACACCTTC. It codes for CASSNLRTGTPSGYTF.

J is TRBJ2-1 and V is TRBV7-9; tentative D call: TRBD2 (5 bases). The germline V gene encodes CDR1 SEHNR and CDR2 FQNEAQ (reference sequence). The CDR3 spans 17 residues. Trimming took 4 bases from V and 1 from J, leaving 17 bases between them. For the CDR3, the DNA is TGTGCCAGCAGCTCCCAGAGGGTGGGTCAGTCCTACAATGAGCAGTTCTTC. It is translated as CASSSQRVGQSYNEQFF.

The V call is TRBV7-2, the J call TRBJ1-3; D gene uncertain. This CDR3 region has 16 residues. The germline V and J ends were trimmed by 1 base and 1 base, with 11 bases remaining between them. Germline CDR1 is SGHTA and CDR2 is FQGNSA. The CDR3 sequence: CASSLEGYSSGNTIYF. Written as DNA, the CDR3 is TGTGCCAGCAGCTTAGAGGGATATTCTTCTGGAAACACCATATATTTT. Full variable domain (remainder filled in from reference TRBV7-2 and TRBJ1-3): GAGVSQSPSNKVTEKGKDVELRCDPISGHTALYWYRQSLGQGLEFLIYFQGNSAPDKSGLPSDRFSAERTGGSVSTLTIQRTQQEDSAVYLCASSLEGYSSGNTIYFGEGSWLTVV.

The chain employs TRBV28 and TRBJ1-3; D is uncertain. V lost 8 bases and J lost 0, with 11 bases in between. The CDR3 length is 14 residues. The V gene's germline CDR1 is MDHEN and CDR2 SYDVKM. The CDR3 sequence is CASGEHNSGNTIYF. The CDR3 coding sequence is TGTGCCAGCGGCGAGCACAACTCTGGAAACACCATATATTTT.

The gene calls are TRBV5-6 and TRBJ1-2; 7 bases align to TRBD1. The junction had 5 bases not matched to a gene; V was cut back by 4 bases and J by 2 bases. The CDR3 runs to 14 residues. Germline V gene data show CDR1 as SGHDT and CDR2 as YYEEEE. CDR3 bases: TGTGCCAGCAGCCTGATACAGGGGAACTATGGCTACACCTTC. Its protein product is CASSLIQGNYGYTF.

This clone was recorded once. V and J are TRBV7-3 and TRBJ2-3, with 10 nucleotides matching TRBD2. V lost 5 bases, J lost 4 bases, and 9 bases stayed unmatched. CDR3 length: 16 residues. CDR1 and CDR2 from the germline V gene are SGHTA and FQGTGA. The CDR3 nucleotides are TGTGCCAGCAGCCCCATAGCGGGAGGTACACCAGATACGCAGTATTTT. This gives the protein CASSPIAGGTPDTQYF.

The rearrangement links TRBV6-2 or TRBV6-3 to TRBJ1-5; TRBD1 matches at 8 bases. The CDR3 is 16 amino acids. The V gene end was trimmed by 4 bases and the J gene end by 7 bases; junction bases not matched to a gene: 12. Germline assignment: CDR1 MNHEY and CDR2 SVGEGT. CDR3: CASSSHPDRVGQPQHF. The DNA for the CDR3 is TGTGCCAGCAGTTCACACCCGGACAGGGTTGGGCAGCCCCAGCATTTT.

V gene TRBV10-3 combines with J gene TRBJ2-2; D gene unclear. Between the trimmed V and J ends, which lost 0 bases and 6 bases, there was a span of 5 bases. The CDR3 consists of 13 residues. Germline V gene sequence: CDR1 ENHRY, CDR2 SYGVKD. The CDR3 DNA reads as TGTGCCATCAGTGAGTCCGCCGCCGGGGAGCTGTTTTTT. Its translation: CAISESAAGELFF.

The V and J genes are TRBV5-5 and TRBJ1-5, with D perhaps matching TRBD1 (5 bases). The germline V and J ends were trimmed by 4 bases and 5 bases, with 16 bases remaining between them. The CDR3 has 15 amino acids. Germline V CDR1 and CDR2: SGHKS, YYEKEE (reference sequence). CDR3 DNA sequence: TGTGCCAGCAGCGTGGCCGACATGGGGGATCAGCCCCAGCATTTT. It translates to CASSVADMGDQPQHF.

For the CDR3, the DNA is TGTGCCATCAGTGATGCCCAGGTCTCTGGAAACACCATATATTTT. Translation: CAISDAQVSGNTIYF. The chain couples TRBV10-3 to TRBJ1-3; D call uncertain. Trimming took off 3 bases at V and 0 bases at J, with 9 bases between the two ends. The germline gives CDR1 ENHRY, CDR2 SYGVKD. CDR3 length: 15 residues.

This clone came up once. The CDR3 here is CAWSGTEGNQPQHF. The DNA for the CDR3 is TGTGCCTGGAGTGGAACGGAGGGCAATCAGCCCCAGCATTTT. The chain carries TRBV30 and TRBJ1-5; D is undetermined. The germline gives CDR1 GTSNPN, CDR2 SVGIG (reference sequence). Trimming pared 1 base from V and 2 bases from J, leaving 9 bases between. The CDR3 totals 14 residues.

This chain joins TRBV5-1 and TRBJ1-1, with 10 positions matching TRBD1. Germline CDR1 is SGHRS and CDR2 is YFSETQ. V shed 3 bases, J shed 1 base, and the junction held 3 bases outside the gene matches. The CDR3 loop spans 15 amino acids. CDR3 loop: CASSSGQGENTEAFF. CDR3 DNA: TGCGCCAGCAGCTCCGGACAGGGGGAGAACACTGAAGCTTTCTTT.

Turning to this clone: Other DNA sequences in this specimen translate into the identical CDR3. This sequence joins TRBV6-2 or TRBV6-3 and TRBJ2-7; 8 nucleotides line up with TRBD2. J lost 7 bases, V lost 6 bases, and 5 bases had no gene match. CDR3 length equals 12 residues. Germline V lookup: CDR1 MNHEY, CDR2 SVGEGT. DNA for the CDR3: TGTGCCAGCAGCCAAACGGGAGGGGAGCAGTACTTC. It is translated as CASSQTGGEQYF.

This clone was observed a single time. The rearrangement joins TRBV4-1 to TRBJ2-1; the D gene is possibly TRBD2 (6 bases). The CDR3 is made up of 18 amino acids. Germline V lookup: CDR1 MGHRA, CDR2 YSYEKL. Trimming removed 0 bases from V and 0 bases from J, with 15 bases in between. The DNA for the CDR3 is TGCGCCAGCAGCCAAGATTCTATTGGGAGGCCCTCCTACAATGAGCAGTTCTTC. The encoded protein is CASSQDSIGRPSYNEQFF.

V is TRBV11-2 and J is TRBJ1-2; D possibly corresponds to TRBD1 (5 bases). The CDR3 covers 14 residues. V was clipped by 2 bases and J by 3 bases, with 10 bases between them. Germline assignment: CDR1 SGHAT and CDR2 FQNNGV. The CDR3, as DNA: TGTGCCAGCAGCTTAAAAGTCAGGGACTATGGCTACACCTTC. Its translation is CASSLKVRDYGYTF.

This sequence joins TRBV23-1 and TRBJ1-2; the match to TRBD1 covers 9 bases. TRBV23-1 is sorted into the ORF group, with uncertain function. The CDR3 consists of 16 residues. The J segment lost 5 bases and the V segment lost 2 bases, leaving 9 bases of the junction unmatched. In DNA form, the CDR3 reads TGCGCCAGCAGTCAACCTCTTAGGGGACAGGGTTATGGCTACACCTTC. Translated: CASSQPLRGQGYGYTF.

CDR3 loop: CASSPEDSDTEAFF. For the CDR3, the DNA is TGTGCCAGCAGCCCGGAGGATTCGGACACTGAAGCTTTCTTT. The gene calls are TRBV5-6 and TRBJ1-1, with no clear D. Per germline, CDR1 SGHDT and CDR2 YYEEEE. This CDR3 has 14 residues. Trimming took off 4 bases at V and 3 bases at J, with 13 bases between the two ends. The entire variable domain, with the rest obtained from reference TRBV5-6 and TRBJ1-1, is as follows: DAGVTQSPTHLIKTRGQQVTLRCSPKSGHDTVSWYQQALGQGPQFIFQYYEEEERQRGNFPDRFSGHQFPNYSSELNVNALLLGDSALYLCASSPEDSDTEAFFGQGTRLTVV.

The genes are TRBV3-1 (or the pseudogene TRBV3-2) and TRBJ2-1; tentative D call: TRBD2 (5 bases). The V end was cut by 4 bases, the J end by 6 bases, with 16 bases between. The CDR3 covers 15 residues. Germline lookup yields CDR1 LGHDT and CDR2 YNNKEL (reference sequence). Here the CDR3 reads CASSLRGWEFNEQFF. The DNA for the CDR3 is TGTGCCAGCAGCCTCCGAGGTTGGGAGTTCAATGAGCAGTTCTTC.